These 3 T cell receptor beta chains came from one sample sequenced in a study of breast tumors, draining lymph nodes, adjacent tissues (dated by TCRdb to 2016 to 2017). Receptor amplification or capture employed multiplex PCR. The sequencer listed for this sample is Illumina HiSeq 2000. TCRdb reworked the public reads: Q25 trimming with fastp, MiXCR clone assembly, productive beta chains retained. Rows merge per CDR3 protein into single entries with the most common DNA and genes. Counted in this sample were about 230,000 distinct CDR3 sequences; 32% of them appeared once. 1.1% to 1.5% of the sample goes to the ten largest clones. The axillary draining lymph nodes of breast cancer patients were the source of the lymph node samples. Sequencing input: axillary lymph node tissue. These receptors all come from a female donor with breast cancer. Some clones in this sample may be carry-over from other donors' samples.

The CDR3 sequence is CAGSLAGAQETQYF. The CDR3 DNA sequence: TGTGCTGGCAGCCTAGCGGGGGCCCAAGAGACCCAGTACTTC. This chain links TRBV7-7 with TRBJ2-5, with 10 bases that match TRBD2. CDR3 length equals 14 residues. The germline V gene encodes CDR1 SSHAT and CDR2 FNYEAQ (reference sequence). The variable domain in full, with the rest retrieved from reference TRBV7-7 and TRBJ2-5, is GAGVSQSPRYKVTKRGQDVTLRCDPISSHATLYWYQQALGQGPEFLTYFNYEAQPDKSGLPSDRFSAERPEGSISTLTIQRTEQRDSAMYRCAGSLAGAQETQYFGPGTRLLVL.

This clonotype was detected many times. The chain uses TRBV6-2 or TRBV6-3 and TRBJ1-5, with 10 nucleotides matching TRBD1. Germline lookup yields CDR1 MNHEY and CDR2 SVGEGT. The length of the CDR3 is 15 residues. The junction had 5 bases not matched to a gene; V was cut back by 6 bases and J by 3 bases. CDR3 coding DNA: TGTGCCAGCAGAAGACAGGGGGCGTCCAATCAGCCCCAGCATTTT. Translated: CASRRQGASNQPQHF.

For this clonotype: A much bigger clone sits one base away, suggesting this may be a read error. V usage is TRBV30 and J usage is TRBJ2-7, with 11 positions matching TRBD1. CDR1 is GTSNPN, CDR2 SVGIG, per germline (reference sequence). CDR3 length: 17 amino acids. The CDR3 loop is CAWKPIGTGGISYGQYF. For the CDR3, the DNA is TGTGCCTGGAAGCCGATCGGGACAGGGGGAATCTCCTACGGGCAGTACTTC.